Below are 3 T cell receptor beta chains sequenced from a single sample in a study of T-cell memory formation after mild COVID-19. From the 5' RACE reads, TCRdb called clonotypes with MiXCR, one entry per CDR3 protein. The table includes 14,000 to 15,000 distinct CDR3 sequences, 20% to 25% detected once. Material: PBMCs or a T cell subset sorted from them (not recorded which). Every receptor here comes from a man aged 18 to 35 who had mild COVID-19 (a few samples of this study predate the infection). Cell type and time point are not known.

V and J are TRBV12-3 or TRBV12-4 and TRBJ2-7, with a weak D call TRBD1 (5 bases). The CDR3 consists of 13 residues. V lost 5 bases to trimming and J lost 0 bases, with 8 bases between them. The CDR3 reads CASSRQFSYEQYF. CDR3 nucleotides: TGTGCCAGCAGTCGACAGTTCTCCTACGAGCAGTACTTC.

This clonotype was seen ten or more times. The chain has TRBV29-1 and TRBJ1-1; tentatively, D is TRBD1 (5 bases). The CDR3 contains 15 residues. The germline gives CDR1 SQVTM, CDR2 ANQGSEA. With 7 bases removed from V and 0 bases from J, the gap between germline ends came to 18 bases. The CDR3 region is CSATRDLLMNTEAFF. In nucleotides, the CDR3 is TGCAGCGCCACCCGGGACCTTCTGATGAACACTGAAGCTTTCTTT.

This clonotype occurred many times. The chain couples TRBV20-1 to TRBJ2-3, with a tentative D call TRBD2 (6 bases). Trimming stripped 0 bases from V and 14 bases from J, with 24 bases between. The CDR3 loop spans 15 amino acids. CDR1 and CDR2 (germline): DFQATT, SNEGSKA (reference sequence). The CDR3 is CSARDHLASSAGPYF. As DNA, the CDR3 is TGCAGTGCTAGAGATCACCTAGCGTCCTCAGCCGGTCCGTATTTT.